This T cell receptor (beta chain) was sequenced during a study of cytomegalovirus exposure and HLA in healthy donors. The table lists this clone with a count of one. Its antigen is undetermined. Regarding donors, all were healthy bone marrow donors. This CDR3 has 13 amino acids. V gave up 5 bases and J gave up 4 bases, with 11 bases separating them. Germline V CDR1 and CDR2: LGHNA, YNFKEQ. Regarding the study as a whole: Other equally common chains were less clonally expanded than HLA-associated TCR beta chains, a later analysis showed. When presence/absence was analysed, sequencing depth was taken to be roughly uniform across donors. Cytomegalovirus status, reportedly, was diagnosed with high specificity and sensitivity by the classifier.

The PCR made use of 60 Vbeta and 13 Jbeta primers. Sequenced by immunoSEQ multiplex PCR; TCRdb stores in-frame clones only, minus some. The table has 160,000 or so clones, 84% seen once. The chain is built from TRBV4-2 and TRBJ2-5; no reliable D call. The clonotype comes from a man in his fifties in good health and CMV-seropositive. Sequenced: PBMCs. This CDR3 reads CASSSDRLETQYF. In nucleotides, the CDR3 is TGTGCCAGCAGCTCCGATAGACTAGAGACCCAGTACTTC.